Presented here are 13 T cell receptor beta chains from one specimen sequenced in a study of blood T cell repertoires in COVID-19. Assay used: immunoSEQ multiplex PCR; TCRdb lists only in-frame clones, some missing. In the table there are about 65,000 clones, about 88% of which are singletons. The sequencing sample was made of peripheral blood. The receptors here all came from a man aged 55 to 70 with acute or convalescent COVID-19.

V usage is TRBV5-1 and J usage is TRBJ1-3, with D unresolved. There are 11 residues in the CDR3. Between the trimmed V and J ends, which lost 5 bases and 8 bases, there was a span of 8 bases. Germline V lookup: CDR1 SGHRS, CDR2 YFSETQ. CDR3 in amino acids: CASRSGYTIYF. In DNA, the CDR3 is TGCGCCAGCAGATCGGGGTACACCATATATTTT.

The chain recombines TRBV4-1 with TRBJ1-1; D remains ambiguous. V lost 0 bases, J lost 4 bases, and 12 bases lay in between. CDR1 and CDR2 (germline): MGHRA, YSYEKL. This CDR3 is built from 15 residues. CDR3 sequence: CASSQDRGRFTEAFF. The CDR3, as DNA: TGCGCCAGCAGCCAAGACAGAGGTCGGTTCACTGAAGCTTTCTTT.

In DNA, the CDR3 is TGCGCCAGCAATCTGAGGGGAGGGATCATGAACACTGAAGCTTTCTTT. Translated: CASNLRGGIMNTEAFF. The rearrangement uses TRBV10-2 and TRBJ1-1, with D possibly being TRBD1 (5 bases). The CDR3 totals 16 residues. Trimming removed 7 bases at V and 0 bases at J, with 18 bases between. Germline loops: CDR1 WSHSY, CDR2 SAAADI.

The chain is built from TRBV4-1 and TRBJ1-5; D call uncertain. The germline V gene encodes CDR1 MGHRA and CDR2 YSYEKL. Trimming pared 1 base from V and 3 bases from J, leaving 10 bases between. The CDR3 is 15 residues long. The CDR3 sequence is CASSQGRHNNQPQHF. Here the CDR3 DNA reads TGCGCCAGCAGCCAAGGGAGGCACAACAATCAGCCCCAGCATTTT.

This rearrangement joins TRBV2 to TRBJ2-7; 7 bases map to TRBD1. This CDR3 region has 15 residues. CDR1 and CDR2 from the germline V gene are SNHLY and FYNNEI. V was pared by 5 bases and J by 3 bases, with 10 bases of the junction left unmatched. The CDR3 bases are TGTGCCAGCAGTTTGAGGGGGCTTGGGGACTACGAGCAGTACTTC. It is translated as CASSLRGLGDYEQYF. The whole variable domain, filled in from reference TRBV2 and TRBJ2-7, reads EPEVTQTPSHQVTQMGQEVILRCVPISNHLYFYWYRQILGQKVEFLVSFYNNEISEKSEIFDDQFSVERPDGSNFTLKIRSTKLEDSAMYFCASSLRGLGDYEQYFGPGTRLTVT.

This clone was picked up a small number of times. The V gene is TRBV7-9, the J gene TRBJ1-6; maybe TRBD1 (6 bases). The CDR3 consists of 15 residues. V lost 5 bases to trimming and J lost 7 bases, with 15 bases between them. Per germline, CDR1 SEHNR and CDR2 FQNEAQ (reference sequence). The CDR3 DNA follows: TGTGCCAGCAGCCCGGTGAGGGGGTCCAATTCACCCCTCCACTTT. It translates to CASSPVRGSNSPLHF.

This rearrangement joins TRBV7-9 to TRBJ1-4; no clear D. The V end lost 4 bases, the J end lost 0 bases, and 12 bases lay between the germline ends. The CDR3 spans 16 residues. Germline V CDR1 and CDR2: SEHNR, FQNEAQ (reference sequence). Here the CDR3 reads CASSYLDRATNEKLFF. DNA for the CDR3: TGTGCCAGCAGCTACCTAGACCGTGCAACTAATGAAAAACTGTTTTTT. The whole variable domain, filled in from reference TRBV7-9 and TRBJ1-4, reads DTGVSQNPRHKITKRGQNVTFRCDPISEHNRLYWYRQTLGQGPEFLTYFQNEAQLEKSRLLSDRFSAERPKGSFSTLEIQRTEQGDSAMYLCASSYLDRATNEKLFFGSGTQLSVL.

This clone was observed a few times. This sequence joins TRBV4-1 and TRBJ2-7; D may be TRBD2 (5 bases). The CDR3 contains 14 residues. Trimming took 4 bases from V and 4 from J, leaving 14 bases between them. Germline V gene data show CDR1 as MGHRA and CDR2 as YSYEKL. The CDR3 region is CASSLRQEEYEQYF. For the CDR3, the DNA is TGCGCCAGCAGCCTACGGCAGGAGGAGTACGAGCAGTACTTC.

In regard to this clone: At one end the junction does not follow the germline gene, possibly because of a read error. This chain links TRBV7-9 with TRBJ2-3, with 7 bases matching TRBD2. The CDR3 extends over 12 amino acids. Germline values: CDR1 SEHNR, CDR2 FQNEAQ (reference sequence). As DNA, the CDR3 is TGTGCCAGCAGCTTAGAAGGTAGCGGGCGCTCCTTT. Residues: CASSLEGSGRSF.

This clone was counted only a few times. V is TRBV6-5 and J is TRBJ2-3; 9 nucleotides agree with TRBD1. The CDR3 consists of 14 residues. Per germline, CDR1 MNHEY and CDR2 SVGAGI. V shed 8 bases and J 1 base; nucleotides not matched to a gene: 4. The CDR3 protein is CASVRQGGTDTQYF. The CDR3 DNA reads TGTGCCAGCGTAAGACAGGGGGGCACAGATACGCAGTATTTT.

Only one count was recorded for this clone. CDR3 bases: TGTGCCAGCAGCGCCACTAGGAACGGGAACACTGAAGCTTTCTTT. Residues: CASSATRNGNTEAFF. The chain links TRBV6-5 to TRBJ1-1, with D unclear. CDR3 length: 15 amino acids. CDR1 and CDR2 (germline): MNHEY, SVGAGI. Trimming shortened V by 6 bases and J by 1 base, and 15 bases separated the two germline ends.

V gene TRBV5-8 combines with J gene TRBJ1-2, with a tentative D call TRBD1 (6 bases). CDR1 is SGHTS and CDR2 is YDEGEE in the germline V gene. The length of the CDR3 is 14 residues. Trimming cost V 4 bases and J 6 bases, with 16 bases left between them. The CDR3 here is CASSPTGGRNGYTF. The CDR3 nucleotides read TGTGCCAGCAGCCCGACCGGGGGGCGGAATGGCTACACCTTC.

The chain carries TRBV2 and TRBJ1-6, with D possibly TRBD1 on 5 matching bases. Trimming shortened V by 6 bases and J by 8 bases, and 11 bases separated the two germline ends. Germline CDR1 reads SNHLY; CDR2 reads FYNNEI. There are 13 residues in the CDR3. The chain's CDR3 is CASREVQDSPLHF. The CDR3 DNA sequence: TGTGCCAGCAGAGAGGTACAGGATTCACCCCTCCACTTT.